This T cell receptor beta chain was sequenced during a study of beta chain features in type 1 diabetes. Study in general: Sorted cells examined across all samples numbered around 110,000,000. Broader study findings: VDJ junctions from type 1 diabetes patients carried fewer insertions and larger deletions. All four CD4+ subsets of Type 1 diabetes patients contained TCRB CDR3s that were moderately but significantly shorter.

Since all of the isolated RNA was reverse transcribed, expressed TCRB transcripts were what got sequenced. Some clones are missing from TCRdb's copy, which holds only in-frame ones; the method was immunoSEQ multiplex PCR. The sample consists of a few hundred thousand clones, around 10% of them appearing once. Regarding this clone: The target antigen is unknown.

The TCR was taken from a man younger than 40 with type 1 diabetes. The specimen sequenced was central memory CD4+ T cells from blood.

The CDR3 nucleotides are TGTGCCTCCTGGTCCGGGGAGACCCAGTACTTC. Amino acids: CASWSGETQYF. V gene TRBV28 combines with J gene TRBJ2-5; no clear D. The CDR3 totals 11 residues. Germline values: CDR1 MDHEN, CDR2 SYDVKM. Trimming pared 11 bases from V and 5 bases from J, leaving 12 bases between.